This TCR beta chain was sequenced in a study of monozygotic twins with inflammatory bowel disease. The CDR3 loop spans 15 amino acids. CDR1 SGHDT and CDR2 YYEEEE come from the germline V gene. No DNA is given; TCRdb re-called the 5' RACE reads and lists each CDR3 protein once. This table holds 150,000 to 200,000 distinct CDR3 sequences. The chain carries TRBV5-6 and TRBJ2-6. The source of this sequence is a human donor with ulcerative colitis or Crohn's disease, or a healthy co-twin of an affected twin (not recorded which). What was sequenced was blood. The CDR3 reads CASSLDGQGANVLTF.